This paragraph covers one T cell receptor beta chain sequence. This sample's treatment: roughly 19 received Ad26.COV2.S at low or high dose, single or two shots; about 5 received placebo; per-sample allocation not given. The samples date from day 63 after the first vaccine or placebo injection. The CDR3 contains 11 residues. The germline V and J ends were trimmed by 5 bases and 6 bases, with 7 bases remaining between them. Germline CDR1 and CDR2: LGHDT and YNNKEL (reference sequence). The entry originates in a study of Ad26.COV2.S vaccination and SARS-CoV-2 variants. Generated by immunoSEQ multiplex PCR, the TCRdb table keeps only in-frame clones and is missing some. The data contain under 600,000 clones, 80% to 90% of them singletons.

The sequence derives from a person between 18 and 59 years old who received the Ad26.COV2.S COVID-19 vaccine or a placebo. The chain has TRBV3-1 (or the pseudogene TRBV3-2) and TRBJ1-2; D may be TRBD1 (5 bases). The starting material was peripheral blood, obtained in a trial of Ad26.COV2.S vaccine versus placebo. The CDR3 protein is CASSWDHGYTF. CDR3 sequence (DNA): TGTGCCAGCAGCTGGGACCATGGCTACACCTTC.